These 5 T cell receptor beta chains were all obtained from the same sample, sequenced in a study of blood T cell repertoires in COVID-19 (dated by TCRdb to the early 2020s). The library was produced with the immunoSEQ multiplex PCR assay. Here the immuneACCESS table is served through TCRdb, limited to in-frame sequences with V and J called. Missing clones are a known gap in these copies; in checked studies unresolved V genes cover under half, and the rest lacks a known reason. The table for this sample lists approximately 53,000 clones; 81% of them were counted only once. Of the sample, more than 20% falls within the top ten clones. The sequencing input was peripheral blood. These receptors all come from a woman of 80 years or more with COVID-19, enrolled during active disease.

This CDR3 reads CASTPSGGRTTEQYF. The CDR3 coding sequence is TGTGCCAGCACCCCTTCAGGGGGACGGACCACCGAGCAGTACTTC. The rearrangement joins TRBV9 to TRBJ2-7; 7 nucleotides match TRBD1. Germline CDR1 is SGDLS and CDR2 is YYNGEE. V shed 6 bases, J shed 6 bases, and the junction held 15 bases outside the gene matches. This CDR3 has 15 amino acids.

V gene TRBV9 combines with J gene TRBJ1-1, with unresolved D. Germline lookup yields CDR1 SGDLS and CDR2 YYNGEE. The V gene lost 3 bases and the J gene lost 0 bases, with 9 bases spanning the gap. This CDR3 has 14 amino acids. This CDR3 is CASSADNLNTEAFF. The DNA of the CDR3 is TGTGCCAGCAGCGCCGACAACCTGAACACTGAAGCTTTCTTT.

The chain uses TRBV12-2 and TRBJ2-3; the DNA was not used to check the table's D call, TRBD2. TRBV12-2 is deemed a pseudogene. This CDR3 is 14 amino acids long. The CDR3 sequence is CASRLREGKDTQYF. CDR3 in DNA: TGTGCAAGTCGCTTACGGGAGGGTAAAGATACGCAGTATTTT.

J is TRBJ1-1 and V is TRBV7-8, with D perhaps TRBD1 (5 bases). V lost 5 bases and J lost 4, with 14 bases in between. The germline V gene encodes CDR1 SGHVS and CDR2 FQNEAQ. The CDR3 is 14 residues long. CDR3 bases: TGTGCCAGCAGCCCGCCTGGGAGGGGCACTGAAGCTTTCTTT. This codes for CASSPPGRGTEAFF.

DNA of the CDR3: TGTGCCTGGAGCGGACTGGCGAACAATGAGCAGTTCTTC. Its translation: CAWSGLANNEQFF. The rearrangement uses TRBV30 and TRBJ2-1; D perhaps matches TRBD2 (5 bases). V lost 3 bases to trimming and J lost 5 bases, with 11 bases between them. The CDR3 sequence is 13 residues long. Germline V CDR1 and CDR2: GTSNPN, SVGIG (reference sequence).